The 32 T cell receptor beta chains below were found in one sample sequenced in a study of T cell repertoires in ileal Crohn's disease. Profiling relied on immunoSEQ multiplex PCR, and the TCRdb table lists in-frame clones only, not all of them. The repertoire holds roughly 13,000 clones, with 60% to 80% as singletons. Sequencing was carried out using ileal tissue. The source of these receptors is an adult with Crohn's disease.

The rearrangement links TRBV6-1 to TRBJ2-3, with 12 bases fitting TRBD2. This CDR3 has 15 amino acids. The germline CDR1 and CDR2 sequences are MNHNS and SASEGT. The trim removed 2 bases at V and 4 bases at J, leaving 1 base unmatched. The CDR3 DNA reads TGTGCCAGCAGTGAACTAGCGGGAGGGCCAGATACGCAGTATTTT. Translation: CASSELAGGPDTQYF.

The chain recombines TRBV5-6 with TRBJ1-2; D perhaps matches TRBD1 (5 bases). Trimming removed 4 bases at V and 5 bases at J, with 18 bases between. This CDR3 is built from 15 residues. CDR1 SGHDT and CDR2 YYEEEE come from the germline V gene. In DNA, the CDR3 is TGTGCCAGCAGCGCGGGGCCCGGCGGAGGGTATGGCTACACCTTC. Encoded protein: CASSAGPGGGYGYTF.

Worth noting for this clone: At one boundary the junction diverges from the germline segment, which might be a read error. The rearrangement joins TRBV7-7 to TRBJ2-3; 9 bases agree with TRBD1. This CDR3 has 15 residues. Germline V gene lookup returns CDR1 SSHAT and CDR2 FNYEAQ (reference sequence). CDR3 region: CASSPGQGRADTQYF. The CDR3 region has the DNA TGTGCTAGCAGCCCCGGACAGGGGAGGGCAGATACGCAGTATTTT.

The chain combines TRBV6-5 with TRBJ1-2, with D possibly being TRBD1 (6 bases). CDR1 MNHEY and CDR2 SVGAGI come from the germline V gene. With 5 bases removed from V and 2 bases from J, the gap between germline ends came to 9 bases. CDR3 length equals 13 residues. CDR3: CASSPTGNYGYTF. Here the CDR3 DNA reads TGTGCCAGCAGTCCCACAGGGAACTATGGCTACACCTTC.

In nucleotides, the CDR3 is TGTGCCACCATTGGGACAGGCCTCTACGAGCAGTACTTC. This translates into CATIGTGLYEQYF. This chain links TRBV6-5 with TRBJ2-7; 8 bases are a match to TRBD1. Germline V lookup: CDR1 MNHEY, CDR2 SVGAGI. The J segment lost 3 bases and the V segment lost 10 bases, leaving 8 bases of the junction unmatched. The CDR3 is 13 amino acids.

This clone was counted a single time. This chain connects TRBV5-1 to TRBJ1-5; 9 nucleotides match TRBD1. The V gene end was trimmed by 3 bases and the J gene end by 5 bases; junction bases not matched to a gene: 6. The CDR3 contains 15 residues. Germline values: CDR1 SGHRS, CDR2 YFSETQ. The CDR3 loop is CASSSGQGNDQPQHF. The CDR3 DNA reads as TGCGCCAGCAGCTCGGGACAGGGTAACGATCAGCCCCAGCATTTT.

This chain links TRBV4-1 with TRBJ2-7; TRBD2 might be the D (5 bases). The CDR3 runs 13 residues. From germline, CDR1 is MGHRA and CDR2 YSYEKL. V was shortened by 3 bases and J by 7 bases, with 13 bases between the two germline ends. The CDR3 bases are TGCGCCAGCAGCCACCGAAGACGAGGGGAGCAGTACTTC. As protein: CASSHRRRGEQYF.

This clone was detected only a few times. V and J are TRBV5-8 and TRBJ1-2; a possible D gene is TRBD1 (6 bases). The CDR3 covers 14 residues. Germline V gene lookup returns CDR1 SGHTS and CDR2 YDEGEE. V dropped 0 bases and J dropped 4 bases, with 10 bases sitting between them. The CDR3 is CASSLAGQLYGYTF. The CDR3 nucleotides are TGTGCCAGCAGCTTGGCCGGACAGCTCTATGGCTACACCTTC. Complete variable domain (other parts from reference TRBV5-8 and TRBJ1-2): EAGVTQSPTHLIKTRGQQATLRCSPISGHTSVYWYQQALGLGLQFLLWYDEGEERNRGNFPPRFSGRQFPNYSSELNVNALELEDSALYLCASSLAGQLYGYTFGSGTRLTVV.

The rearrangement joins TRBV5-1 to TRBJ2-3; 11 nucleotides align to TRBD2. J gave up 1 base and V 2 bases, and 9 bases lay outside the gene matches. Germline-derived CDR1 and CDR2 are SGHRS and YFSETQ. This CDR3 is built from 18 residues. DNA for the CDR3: TGCGCCAGCAGCTTTACTAGCGGGGGAGAGCTCGGCACAGATACGCAGTATTTT. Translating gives CASSFTSGGELGTDTQYF.

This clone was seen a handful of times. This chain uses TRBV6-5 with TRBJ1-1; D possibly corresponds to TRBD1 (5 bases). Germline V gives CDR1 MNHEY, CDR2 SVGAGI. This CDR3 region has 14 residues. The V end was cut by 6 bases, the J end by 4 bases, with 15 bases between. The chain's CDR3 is CASRGTGVFTEAFF. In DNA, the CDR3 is TGTGCCAGCAGAGGGACGGGAGTATTCACTGAAGCTTTCTTT.

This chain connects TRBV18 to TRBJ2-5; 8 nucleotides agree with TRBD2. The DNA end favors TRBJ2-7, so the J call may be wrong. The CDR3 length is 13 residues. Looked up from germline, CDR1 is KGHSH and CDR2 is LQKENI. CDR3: CASSPLSGDEQYF. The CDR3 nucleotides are TGTGCCAGCTCACCCCTTAGCGGGGACGAGCAGTACTTC.

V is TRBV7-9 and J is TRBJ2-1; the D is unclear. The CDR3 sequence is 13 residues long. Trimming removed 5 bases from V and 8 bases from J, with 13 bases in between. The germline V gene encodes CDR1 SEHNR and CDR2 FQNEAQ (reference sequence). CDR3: CASSPLVGHEQFF. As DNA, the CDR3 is TGTGCCAGCAGCCCACTTGTCGGTCATGAGCAGTTCTTC.

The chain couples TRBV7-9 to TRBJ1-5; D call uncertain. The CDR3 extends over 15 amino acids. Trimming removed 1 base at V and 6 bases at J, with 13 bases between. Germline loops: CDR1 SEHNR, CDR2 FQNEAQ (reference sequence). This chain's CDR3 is CASSLGPGVGQPQHF. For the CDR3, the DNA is TGTGCCAGCAGCTTAGGTCCCGGGGTGGGTCAGCCCCAGCATTTT.

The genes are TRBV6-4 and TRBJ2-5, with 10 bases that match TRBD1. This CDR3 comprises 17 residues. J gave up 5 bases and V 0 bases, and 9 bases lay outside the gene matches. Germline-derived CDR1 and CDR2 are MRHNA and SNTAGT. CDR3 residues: CASSDSTGTGESETQYF. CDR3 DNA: TGTGCCAGCAGTGACTCAACCGGGACAGGGGAGTCGGAGACCCAGTACTTC.

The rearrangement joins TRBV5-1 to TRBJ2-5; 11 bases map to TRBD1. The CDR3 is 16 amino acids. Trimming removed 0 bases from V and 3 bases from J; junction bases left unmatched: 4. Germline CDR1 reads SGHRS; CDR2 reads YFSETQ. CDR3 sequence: CASSLGGTGGEETQYF. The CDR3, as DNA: TGCGCCAGCAGCTTGGGCGGGACAGGGGGAGAAGAGACCCAGTACTTC.

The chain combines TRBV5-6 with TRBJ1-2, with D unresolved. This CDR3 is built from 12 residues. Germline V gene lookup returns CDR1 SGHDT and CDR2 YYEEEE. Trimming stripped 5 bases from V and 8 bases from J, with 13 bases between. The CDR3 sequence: CASRPFGLGYTF. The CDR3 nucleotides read TGTGCCAGCAGACCTTTCGGGTTAGGCTACACCTTC.

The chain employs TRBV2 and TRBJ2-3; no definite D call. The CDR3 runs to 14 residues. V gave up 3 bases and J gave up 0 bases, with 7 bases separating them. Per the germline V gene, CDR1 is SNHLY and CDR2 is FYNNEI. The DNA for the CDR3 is TGTGCCAGCAGTGAGAGGAGCAGCACAGATACGCAGTATTTT. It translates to CASSERSSTDTQYF.

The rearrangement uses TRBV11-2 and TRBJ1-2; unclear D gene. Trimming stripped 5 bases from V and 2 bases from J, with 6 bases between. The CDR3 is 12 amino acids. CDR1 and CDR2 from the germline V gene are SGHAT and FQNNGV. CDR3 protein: CASSQRNYGYTF. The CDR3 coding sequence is TGTGCCAGCAGCCAGCGGAACTATGGCTACACCTTC.

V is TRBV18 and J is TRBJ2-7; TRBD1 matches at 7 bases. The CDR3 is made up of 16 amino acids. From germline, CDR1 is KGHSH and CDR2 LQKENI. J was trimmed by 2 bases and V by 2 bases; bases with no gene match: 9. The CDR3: CASSPYRDSVAYEQYF. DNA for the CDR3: TGTGCCAGCTCACCATATCGGGACAGTGTCGCCTACGAGCAGTACTTC.

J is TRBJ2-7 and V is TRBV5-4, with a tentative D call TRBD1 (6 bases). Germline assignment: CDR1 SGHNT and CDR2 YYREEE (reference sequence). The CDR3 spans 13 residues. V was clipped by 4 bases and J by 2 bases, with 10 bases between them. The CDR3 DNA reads TGTGCCAGCAGCCGACAGGCCGCCTACGAGCAGTACTTC. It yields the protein CASSRQAAYEQYF.

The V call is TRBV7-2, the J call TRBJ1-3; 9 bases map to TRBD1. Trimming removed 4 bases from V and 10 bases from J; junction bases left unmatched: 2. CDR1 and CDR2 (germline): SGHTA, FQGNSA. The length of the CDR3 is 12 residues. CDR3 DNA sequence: TGTGCCAGCAGCTGGGACAGGGAGACCATATATTTT. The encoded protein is CASSWDRETIYF.

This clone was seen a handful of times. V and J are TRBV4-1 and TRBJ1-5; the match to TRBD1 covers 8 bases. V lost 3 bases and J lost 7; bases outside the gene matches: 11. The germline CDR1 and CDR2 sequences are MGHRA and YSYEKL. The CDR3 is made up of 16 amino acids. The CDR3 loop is CASSQFGTGGGQPQHF. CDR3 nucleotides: TGCGCCAGCAGCCAGTTCGGGACAGGTGGAGGCCAGCCCCAGCATTTT.

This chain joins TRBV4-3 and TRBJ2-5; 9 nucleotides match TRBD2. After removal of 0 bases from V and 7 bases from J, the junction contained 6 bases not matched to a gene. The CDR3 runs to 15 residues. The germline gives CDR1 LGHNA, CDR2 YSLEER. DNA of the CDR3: TGCGCCAGCAGCCAAGATATGCGGGGGGGCGTGACCCAGTACTTC. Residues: CASSQDMRGGVTQYF.

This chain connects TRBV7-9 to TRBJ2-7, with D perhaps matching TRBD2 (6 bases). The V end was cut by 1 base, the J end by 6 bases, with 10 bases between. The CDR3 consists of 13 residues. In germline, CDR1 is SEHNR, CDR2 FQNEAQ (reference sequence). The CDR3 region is CASSLVSRGEQYF. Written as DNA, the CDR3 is TGTGCCAGCAGCTTAGTTTCGCGGGGCGAGCAGTACTTC.

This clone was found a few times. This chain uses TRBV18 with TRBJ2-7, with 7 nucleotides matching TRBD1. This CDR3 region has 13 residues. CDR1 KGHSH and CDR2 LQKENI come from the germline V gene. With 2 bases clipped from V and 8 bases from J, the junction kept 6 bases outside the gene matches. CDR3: CASSPGTEEKQYF. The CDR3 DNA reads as TGTGCCAGCTCACCAGGGACAGAGGAGAAGCAGTACTTC.

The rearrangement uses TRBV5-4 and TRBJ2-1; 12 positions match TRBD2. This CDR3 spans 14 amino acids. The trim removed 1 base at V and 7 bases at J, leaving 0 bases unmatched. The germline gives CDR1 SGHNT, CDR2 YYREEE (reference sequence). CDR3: CASSLTSGRNEQFF. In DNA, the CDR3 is TGTGCCAGCAGCTTGACTAGCGGGAGGAATGAGCAGTTCTTC.

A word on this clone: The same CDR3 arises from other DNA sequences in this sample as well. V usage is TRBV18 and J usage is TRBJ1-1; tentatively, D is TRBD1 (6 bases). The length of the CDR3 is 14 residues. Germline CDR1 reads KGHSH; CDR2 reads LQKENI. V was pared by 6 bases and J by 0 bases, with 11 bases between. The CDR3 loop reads CASSPQGMNTEAFF. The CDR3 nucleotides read TGTGCCAGCTCCCCTCAGGGGATGAACACTGAAGCTTTCTTT.

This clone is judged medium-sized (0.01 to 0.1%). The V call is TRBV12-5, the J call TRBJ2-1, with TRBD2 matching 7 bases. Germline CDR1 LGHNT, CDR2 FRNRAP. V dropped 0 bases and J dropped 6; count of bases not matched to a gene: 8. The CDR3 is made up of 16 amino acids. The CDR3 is CASGLVTWEGSNEQFF. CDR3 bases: TGTGCTAGTGGTTTGGTAACGTGGGAGGGCAGCAATGAGCAGTTCTTC.

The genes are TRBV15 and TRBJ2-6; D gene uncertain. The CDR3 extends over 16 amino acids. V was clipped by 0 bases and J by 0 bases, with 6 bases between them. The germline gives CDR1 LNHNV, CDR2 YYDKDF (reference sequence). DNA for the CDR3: TGTGCCACCAGCAGAGAAATCGGCTCTGGGGCCAACGTCCTGACTTTC. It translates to CATSREIGSGANVLTF.

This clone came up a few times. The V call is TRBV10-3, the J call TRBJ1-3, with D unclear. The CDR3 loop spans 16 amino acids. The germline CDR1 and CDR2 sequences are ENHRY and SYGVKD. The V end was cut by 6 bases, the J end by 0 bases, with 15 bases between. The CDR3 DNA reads TGTGCCATCAGGAACGCAGGCATAAGCTCTGGAAACACCATATATTTT. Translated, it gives CAIRNAGISSGNTIYF.

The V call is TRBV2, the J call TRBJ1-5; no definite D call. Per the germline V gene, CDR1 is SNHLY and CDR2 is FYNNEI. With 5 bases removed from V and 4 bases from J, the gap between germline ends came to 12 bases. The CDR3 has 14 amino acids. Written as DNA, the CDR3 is TGTGCCAGCAGTAGGGAGGATCATAATCAGCCCCAGCATTTT. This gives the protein CASSREDHNQPQHF. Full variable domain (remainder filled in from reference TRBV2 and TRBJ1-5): EPEVTQTPSHQVTQMGQEVILRCVPISNHLYFYWYRQILGQKVEFLVSFYNNEISEKSEIFDDQFSVERPDGSNFTLKIRSTKLEDSAMYFCASSREDHNQPQHFGDGTRLSIL.

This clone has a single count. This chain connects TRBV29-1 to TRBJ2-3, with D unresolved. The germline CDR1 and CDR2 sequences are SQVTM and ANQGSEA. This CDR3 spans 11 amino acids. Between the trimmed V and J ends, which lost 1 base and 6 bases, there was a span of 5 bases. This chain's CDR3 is CSVEAPDTQYF. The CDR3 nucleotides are TGCAGCGTTGAAGCTCCCGATACGCAGTATTTT.